This entry lists 4 T cell receptor beta chains sequenced from one sample in a study of T cell repertoires in ileal Crohn's disease. Sequenced by immunoSEQ multiplex PCR; TCRdb stores in-frame clones only, minus some. The table has some 10,000 clones, roughly 80% seen once. Time point denoted: neoterminal ileum biopsy at postoperative endoscopy, about 6 months after surgery. The sequencing input was ileal tissue. The receptors here all came from an adult with Crohn's disease.

This clone was seen a few times. The J gene is TRBJ1-4, the V gene TRBV10-2; 9 nucleotides match TRBD1. This CDR3 is 18 amino acids long. The ends lost 4 bases at V and 0 bases at J; junction bases unmatched: 9. Germline V CDR1 and CDR2: WSHSY, SAAADI. The CDR3 region is CASSGGQGLRATNEKLFF. The CDR3 coding sequence is TGCGCCAGCAGTGGAGGACAGGGGCTTCGCGCAACTAATGAAAAACTGTTTTTT.

CDR3 residues: CASSEKAISYNEQFF. The CDR3 region has the DNA TGTGCCAGCAGTGAAAAAGCAATCTCCTACAATGAGCAGTTCTTC. The rearrangement uses TRBV2 and TRBJ2-1, with unresolved D. Looked up from germline, CDR1 is SNHLY and CDR2 is FYNNEI. V was trimmed by 2 bases and J by 0 bases, leaving 8 bases between them. The CDR3 is 15 amino acids. The complete variable domain, with remaining parts taken from reference TRBV2 and TRBJ2-1, reads EPEVTQTPSHQVTQMGQEVILRCVPISNHLYFYWYRQILGQKVEFLVSFYNNEISEKSEIFDDQFSVERPDGSNFTLKIRSTKLEDSAMYFCASSEKAISYNEQFFGPGTRLTVL.

The chain carries TRBV19 and TRBJ1-3; maybe TRBD1 (6 bases). The CDR3 length is 15 residues. Trimming pared 5 bases from V and 0 bases from J, leaving 11 bases between. Germline V gives CDR1 LNHDA, CDR2 SQIVND (reference sequence). CDR3 residues: CASSPTDSSGNTIYF. CDR3 nucleotides: TGTGCCAGTAGTCCCACGGACAGCTCTGGAAACACCATATATTTT.

The CDR3 reads CASSVRQGSGANVLTF. CDR3 nucleotides: TGTGCCAGCAGCGTGAGACAGGGGTCTGGGGCCAACGTCCTGACTTTC. This chain uses TRBV9 with TRBJ2-6; the match to TRBD1 covers 8 bases. J lost 1 base, V lost 2 bases, and 2 bases had no gene match. Germline V gene lookup returns CDR1 SGDLS and CDR2 YYNGEE. This CDR3 is 16 amino acids long. Full variable domain (outside the CDR3, taken from reference TRBV9 and TRBJ2-6): DSGVTQTPKHLITATGQRVTLRCSPRSGDLSVYWYQQSLDQGLQFLIQYYNGEERAKGNILERFSAQQFPDLHSELNLSSLELGDSALYFCASSVRQGSGANVLTFGAGSRLTVL.